The 25 T cell receptor beta chains below come from one sample, sequenced in a study of CD8+CD57+ T cells in acquired aplastic anemia. The use of genomic DNA as template underpinned the TCR beta VDJ and CDR3 profiling. TCRdb called the reads again in MiXCR, with one record for every CDR3 protein. This table has approximately 300,000 distinct CDR3 sequences, 56% appearing once. Sequencing involved patients with CD8+CD57+ cell expansion previously shown by flow cytometry. Sequences were obtained from sorted CD4+, CD8+, or CD8+CD57+ T cells (not recorded which) from PBMCs. Source of these receptors: a human donor with aplastic anemia.

This chain links TRBV7-2 with TRBJ2-6, with no clear D. Trimming took off 7 bases at V and 0 bases at J, with 10 bases between the two ends. The CDR3 contains 15 residues. The germline CDR1 and CDR2 sequences are SGHTA and FQGNSA. CDR3 sequence: CASTLGPSGANVLTF. CDR3 in DNA: TGTGCCAGCACCCTAGGGCCCTCTGGGGCCAACGTCCTGACTTTC.

The V and J genes are TRBV2 and TRBJ1-6; the D is unclear. V gave up 2 bases and J gave up 11 bases, with 22 bases separating them. The CDR3 length is 17 residues. CDR1 SNHLY and CDR2 FYNNEI come from the germline V gene. Written as DNA, the CDR3 is TGTGCCAGCAGTGAAAGGTCGGGAGGCAGCCAAAGCACACCCCTCCACTTT. It translates to CASSERSGGSQSTPLHF.

The chain carries TRBV10-3 and TRBJ1-2; 11 bases align to TRBD1. The V gene end was trimmed by 11 bases and the J gene end by 3 bases; junction bases not matched to a gene: 5. Germline assignment: CDR1 ENHRY and CDR2 SYGVKD. There are 13 residues in the CDR3. The CDR3 spells CAVGTGGHYGYTF. CDR3 coding DNA: TGTGCCGTAGGGACAGGGGGTCACTATGGCTACACCTTC.

This clonotype was detected many times. This chain joins TRBV12-3 or TRBV12-4 and TRBJ1-3; possible D gene TRBD1, 5 bases. The CDR3 has 15 residues. V was shortened by 6 bases and J by 4 bases, with 16 bases between the two germline ends. The CDR3 DNA follows: TGTGCCAGCAGGCCGCCAGGGACTTTGGGAAACACCATATATTTT. Its translation: CASRPPGTLGNTIYF.

A word on this clonotype: A read error may explain this, as a much larger clone is one base away. This rearrangement joins TRBV5-1 to TRBJ2-3, with D perhaps being TRBD1 or TRBD2 (5 bases each). The CDR3 contains 14 residues. Germline assignment: CDR1 SGHRS and CDR2 YFSETQ. CDR3 DNA: TGCGCCAGCAGCCCCCGGGACCCCACAGATACGCAGTGTTTT. It encodes CASSPRDPTDTQCF.

This clonotype was seen ten or more times. The V call is TRBV11-2, the J call TRBJ1-1, with 9 bases aligning to TRBD1. This CDR3 is built from 14 residues. The ends lost 4 bases at V and 4 bases at J; junction bases unmatched: 4. Germline CDR1 SGHAT, CDR2 FQNNGV. The CDR3: CASSYRGRGTEAFF. The CDR3 nucleotides read TGTGCCAGCAGCTACAGGGGGCGAGGCACTGAAGCTTTCTTT. Combining the CDR3 with reference TRBV11-2 and TRBJ1-1 gives the whole variable domain EAGVAQSPRYKIIEKRQSVAFWCNPISGHATLYWYQQILGQGPKLLIQFQNNGVVDDSQLPKDRFSAERLKGVDSTLKIQPAKLEDSAVYLCASSYRGRGTEAFFGQGTRLTVV.

The chain links TRBV3-1 to TRBJ1-3; D call uncertain. Between the trimmed V and J ends, which lost 1 base and 0 bases, there was a span of 19 bases. Germline CDR1 is LGHDT and CDR2 is YNNKEL (reference sequence). This CDR3 region has 19 residues. The CDR3 region has the DNA TGTGCCAGCAGCCAAGCCAACCTGGTGTTGTCCCACTCTGGAAACACCATATATTTT. Its protein is CASSQANLVLSHSGNTIYF.

This clonotype was recorded at least ten times. The rearrangement links TRBV5-1 to TRBJ1-5, with 8 bases that match TRBD1. Germline loops: CDR1 SGHRS, CDR2 YFSETQ. Germline trimming cut 4 bases from V and 0 bases from J; bases unmatched to any gene: 3. The CDR3 loop spans 15 amino acids. CDR3: CASSLTGDSNQPQHF. CDR3 bases: TGCGCCAGCAGCCTGACAGGGGATAGCAATCAGCCCCAGCATTTT.

This clonotype has ten or more counts. The chain's CDR3 is CASSQVASGGLGSYEQYF. The CDR3 DNA is TGCGCCAGCAGCCAAGTGGCTAGCGGGGGTTTGGGTTCCTACGAGCAGTACTTC. The gene calls are TRBV4-1 and TRBJ2-7; 10 bases map to TRBD2. V was clipped by 1 base and J by 1 base; unmatched bases: 10. This CDR3 region has 18 residues. CDR1 is MGHRA, CDR2 YSYEKL, per germline.

This clonotype was recorded at least ten times. The chain has TRBV6-4 and TRBJ2-3; 13 bases are shared with TRBD2. Losses at the gene ends were 5 bases for V and 4 bases for J; bases not matched to a gene: 3. Germline CDR1 is MRHNA and CDR2 is SNTAGT. The CDR3 covers 15 residues. This CDR3 is CASSTGLAGSDTQYF. For the CDR3, the DNA is TGTGCCAGCAGTACGGGACTAGCGGGATCAGATACGCAGTATTTT.

V usage is TRBV20-1 and J usage is TRBJ1-1, with 10 bases identical to TRBD1. This CDR3 region has 15 residues. J lost 3 bases, V lost 3 bases, and 7 bases had no gene match. Germline lookup yields CDR1 DFQATT and CDR2 SNEGSKA (reference sequence). The CDR3 loop reads CSASGTGVGDTEAFF. The CDR3 DNA sequence: TGCAGTGCTAGTGGGACAGGGGTGGGGGACACTGAAGCTTTCTTT.

This clonotype was found many times. The chain has TRBV29-1 and TRBJ2-1; TRBD2 matches at 7 bases. The germline CDR1 and CDR2 sequences are SQVTM and ANQGSEA. Trimming cost V 4 bases and J 1 base; bases outside gene matches: 7. The CDR3 extends over 15 amino acids. The CDR3 DNA follows: TGCAGCGTTGGTGGTTGGGGGGGGTCCTACAATGAGCAGTTCTTC. It yields the protein CSVGGWGGSYNEQFF.

The chain links TRBV15 to TRBJ1-1; D possibly corresponds to TRBD1 (5 bases). The CDR3 consists of 12 residues. Germline CDR1 is LNHNV and CDR2 is YYDKDF (reference sequence). Trimming left V 6 bases short and J 4 bases short, with 9 bases between. The CDR3 here is CATSERGTEAFF. In DNA form, the CDR3 reads TGTGCCACCAGTGAGAGGGGCACTGAAGCTTTCTTT.

This chain uses TRBV7-8 with TRBJ1-5, with D hard to call. V was cut by 1 base and J by 6 bases, with 16 bases left in between. Germline CDR1 SGHVS, CDR2 FQNEAQ. The CDR3 totals 16 residues. CDR3 in amino acids: CASSLGRLGTGQPQHF. The CDR3 nucleotides read TGTGCCAGCAGCTTAGGTCGGTTGGGAACCGGTCAGCCCCAGCATTTT.

A word on this clonotype: Relative to the germline gene, one junction end is altered; a read error may explain this. The chain joins TRBV7-2 to TRBJ2-5, with D hard to call. CDR1 and CDR2 from the germline V gene are SGHTA and FQGNSA. This CDR3 comprises 13 residues. The CDR3 DNA sequence: TGTGCTAGCAGCTTAGGCGTTCAAGAGATCCAGTACTTC. It encodes CASSLGVQEIQYF.

This clonotype was detected ten times or more. The chain is built from TRBV5-1 and TRBJ2-3, with D possibly matching TRBD2 (5 bases). The CDR3 has 14 amino acids. V was trimmed by 0 bases and J by 10 bases, leaving 15 bases between them. Germline-derived CDR1 and CDR2 are SGHRS and YFSETQ. The CDR3 is CASSLVAPSFSQYF. The CDR3 DNA reads as TGCGCCAGCAGCTTGGTAGCGCCCTCTTTTTCGCAGTATTTT.

V gene TRBV2 combines with J gene TRBJ2-3, with TRBD2 matching 15 bases. Germline values: CDR1 SNHLY, CDR2 FYNNEI. After removal of 5 bases from V and 5 bases from J, the junction contained 8 bases not matched to a gene. CDR3 length equals 17 residues. CDR3 sequence reads: CASSQRTSGGAGDTQYF. The CDR3 nucleotides read TGTGCCAGCAGTCAAAGGACTAGCGGGGGGGCGGGAGATACGCAGTATTTT.

This clonotype was detected many times. This chain joins TRBV3-1 and TRBJ1-1; D gene uncertain. The V gene's germline CDR1 is LGHDT and CDR2 YNNKEL (reference sequence). The V gene lost 1 base and the J gene lost 1 base, with 10 bases spanning the gap. The CDR3 loop spans 15 amino acids. The CDR3: CASSQGEHRNTEAFF. The CDR3, as DNA: TGTGCCAGCAGCCAAGGAGAACACAGGAACACTGAAGCTTTCTTT.

The table lists this clonotype with a count of one. The V and J genes are TRBV7-9 and TRBJ1-1, with D uncertain. Looked up from germline, CDR1 is SEHNR and CDR2 is FQNEAQ (reference sequence). V dropped 1 base and J dropped 1 base, with 7 bases sitting between them. The CDR3 has 14 amino acids. CDR3 loop: CASSLGYGNTEAFF. CDR3 in DNA: TGTGCCAGCAGCTTAGGCTACGGGAACACTGAAGCTTTCTTT.

This sequence joins TRBV27 and TRBJ2-4; D uncertain. With 5 bases removed from V and 0 bases from J, the gap between germline ends came to 8 bases. Germline assignment: CDR1 MNHEY and CDR2 SMNVEV (reference sequence). This CDR3 is 14 amino acids long. CDR3 amino acids: CASSPRTAKNIQYF. For the CDR3, the DNA is TGTGCCAGCAGTCCGCGGACAGCCAAAAACATTCAGTACTTC.

Concerning this clonotype: At one end, the junction sequence differs from germline, possibly due to a read error. The chain joins TRBV10-1 to TRBJ2-1, with 11 bases fitting TRBD2. In germline, CDR1 is WNHNN, CDR2 SYGVQD (reference sequence). The CDR3 covers 16 residues. CDR3 sequence (DNA): TGTGCCAGCAGTCTAGGGATAGCGGGAGGGAGGAATGAGCAGTTCTTC. Encoded protein: CASSLGIAGGRNEQFF.

This chain connects TRBV29-1 to TRBJ1-2; the match to TRBD1 covers 9 bases. Unmatched junction bases numbered 7, after V lost 5 bases and J lost 6 bases. Germline CDR1 SQVTM, CDR2 ANQGSEA. The CDR3 sequence is 13 residues long. CDR3 in DNA: TGCAGCGTTCCGGGACAGGGCCCCCATGGCTACACCTTC. Protein sequence: CSVPGQGPHGYTF.

The chain combines TRBV7-2 with TRBJ2-5, with D possibly being TRBD2 (5 bases). V was clipped by 5 bases and J by 2 bases, with 15 bases between them. The CDR3 has 15 residues. Germline lookup yields CDR1 SGHTA and CDR2 FQGNSA. CDR3 residues: CASSPYARTQETQYF. For the CDR3, the DNA is TGTGCCAGCAGCCCTTATGCTCGGACTCAAGAGACCCAGTACTTC. The complete variable domain, with remaining parts taken from reference TRBV7-2 and TRBJ2-5, reads GAGVSQSPSNKVTEKGKDVELRCDPISGHTALYWYRQSLGQGLEFLIYFQGNSAPDKSGLPSDRFSAERTGGSVSTLTIQRTQQEDSAVYLCASSPYARTQETQYFGPGTRLLVL.

This clonotype was seen ten or more times. The gene calls are TRBV19 and TRBJ1-1; D is unresolved. This CDR3 spans 12 amino acids. Looked up from germline, CDR1 is LNHDA and CDR2 is SQIVND (reference sequence). V shed 6 bases and J shed 1 base, with 6 bases lying between them. The CDR3 DNA sequence: TGTGCCAGTAGATCTCGGAACACTGAAGCTTTCTTT. Its protein is CASRSRNTEAFF.

The table lists this clonotype with a few counts. The chain is built from TRBV7-2 and TRBJ2-3; D is uncertain. Germline assignment: CDR1 SGHTA and CDR2 FQGNSA. V lost 5 bases, J lost 2 bases, and 5 bases lay in between. This CDR3 is 12 amino acids long. The CDR3 spells CASSLHTDTQYF. CDR3 sequence (DNA): TGTGCCAGCAGCCTACACACAGATACGCAGTATTTT.